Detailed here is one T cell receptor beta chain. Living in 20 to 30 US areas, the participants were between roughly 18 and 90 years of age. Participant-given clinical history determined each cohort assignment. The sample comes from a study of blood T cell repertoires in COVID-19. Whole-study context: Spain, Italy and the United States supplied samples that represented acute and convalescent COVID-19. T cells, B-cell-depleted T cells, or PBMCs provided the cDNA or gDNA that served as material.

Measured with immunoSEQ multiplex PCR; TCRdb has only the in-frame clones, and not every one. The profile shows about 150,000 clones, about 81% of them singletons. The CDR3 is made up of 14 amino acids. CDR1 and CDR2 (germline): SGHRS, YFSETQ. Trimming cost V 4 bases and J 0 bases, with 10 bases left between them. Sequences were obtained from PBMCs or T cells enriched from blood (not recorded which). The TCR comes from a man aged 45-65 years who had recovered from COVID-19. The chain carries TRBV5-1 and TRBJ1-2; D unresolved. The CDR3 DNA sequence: TGCGCCAGCAGCCCGGGTCAGACTAACTATGGCTACACCTTC. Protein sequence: CASSPGQTNYGYTF.